This T cell receptor (beta chain) was sequenced in a study of blood T cell repertoires in COVID-19. Study-wide background: The United States, Italy and Spain provided the acute and convalescent COVID-19 samples.

As originally analysed: Estimates of nucleated cell counts were drawn from the amplification of reference gene primers. The assay was immunoSEQ multiplex PCR, and TCRdb's table has in-frame clones only and misses some. That table gives V, J and clone size, and the DNA gave D and trimming. The sample contains about 240,000 clones, 80% to 85% of which appear only once. Sequenced material: peripheral blood. This clonotype was sampled from a woman aged 60 to 75 with active or convalescent COVID-19.

CDR3 sequence (DNA): TGTGCCAGCAGTTACTCCGGTCCCGGTTCCTACAATGAGCAGTTCTTC. Protein product: CASSYSGPGSYNEQFF. V is TRBV6-5 and J is TRBJ2-1; D unclear. Germline-derived CDR1 and CDR2 are MNHEY and SVGAGI. Trimming took 0 bases from V and 1 from J, leaving 10 bases between them. The CDR3 runs to 16 residues.